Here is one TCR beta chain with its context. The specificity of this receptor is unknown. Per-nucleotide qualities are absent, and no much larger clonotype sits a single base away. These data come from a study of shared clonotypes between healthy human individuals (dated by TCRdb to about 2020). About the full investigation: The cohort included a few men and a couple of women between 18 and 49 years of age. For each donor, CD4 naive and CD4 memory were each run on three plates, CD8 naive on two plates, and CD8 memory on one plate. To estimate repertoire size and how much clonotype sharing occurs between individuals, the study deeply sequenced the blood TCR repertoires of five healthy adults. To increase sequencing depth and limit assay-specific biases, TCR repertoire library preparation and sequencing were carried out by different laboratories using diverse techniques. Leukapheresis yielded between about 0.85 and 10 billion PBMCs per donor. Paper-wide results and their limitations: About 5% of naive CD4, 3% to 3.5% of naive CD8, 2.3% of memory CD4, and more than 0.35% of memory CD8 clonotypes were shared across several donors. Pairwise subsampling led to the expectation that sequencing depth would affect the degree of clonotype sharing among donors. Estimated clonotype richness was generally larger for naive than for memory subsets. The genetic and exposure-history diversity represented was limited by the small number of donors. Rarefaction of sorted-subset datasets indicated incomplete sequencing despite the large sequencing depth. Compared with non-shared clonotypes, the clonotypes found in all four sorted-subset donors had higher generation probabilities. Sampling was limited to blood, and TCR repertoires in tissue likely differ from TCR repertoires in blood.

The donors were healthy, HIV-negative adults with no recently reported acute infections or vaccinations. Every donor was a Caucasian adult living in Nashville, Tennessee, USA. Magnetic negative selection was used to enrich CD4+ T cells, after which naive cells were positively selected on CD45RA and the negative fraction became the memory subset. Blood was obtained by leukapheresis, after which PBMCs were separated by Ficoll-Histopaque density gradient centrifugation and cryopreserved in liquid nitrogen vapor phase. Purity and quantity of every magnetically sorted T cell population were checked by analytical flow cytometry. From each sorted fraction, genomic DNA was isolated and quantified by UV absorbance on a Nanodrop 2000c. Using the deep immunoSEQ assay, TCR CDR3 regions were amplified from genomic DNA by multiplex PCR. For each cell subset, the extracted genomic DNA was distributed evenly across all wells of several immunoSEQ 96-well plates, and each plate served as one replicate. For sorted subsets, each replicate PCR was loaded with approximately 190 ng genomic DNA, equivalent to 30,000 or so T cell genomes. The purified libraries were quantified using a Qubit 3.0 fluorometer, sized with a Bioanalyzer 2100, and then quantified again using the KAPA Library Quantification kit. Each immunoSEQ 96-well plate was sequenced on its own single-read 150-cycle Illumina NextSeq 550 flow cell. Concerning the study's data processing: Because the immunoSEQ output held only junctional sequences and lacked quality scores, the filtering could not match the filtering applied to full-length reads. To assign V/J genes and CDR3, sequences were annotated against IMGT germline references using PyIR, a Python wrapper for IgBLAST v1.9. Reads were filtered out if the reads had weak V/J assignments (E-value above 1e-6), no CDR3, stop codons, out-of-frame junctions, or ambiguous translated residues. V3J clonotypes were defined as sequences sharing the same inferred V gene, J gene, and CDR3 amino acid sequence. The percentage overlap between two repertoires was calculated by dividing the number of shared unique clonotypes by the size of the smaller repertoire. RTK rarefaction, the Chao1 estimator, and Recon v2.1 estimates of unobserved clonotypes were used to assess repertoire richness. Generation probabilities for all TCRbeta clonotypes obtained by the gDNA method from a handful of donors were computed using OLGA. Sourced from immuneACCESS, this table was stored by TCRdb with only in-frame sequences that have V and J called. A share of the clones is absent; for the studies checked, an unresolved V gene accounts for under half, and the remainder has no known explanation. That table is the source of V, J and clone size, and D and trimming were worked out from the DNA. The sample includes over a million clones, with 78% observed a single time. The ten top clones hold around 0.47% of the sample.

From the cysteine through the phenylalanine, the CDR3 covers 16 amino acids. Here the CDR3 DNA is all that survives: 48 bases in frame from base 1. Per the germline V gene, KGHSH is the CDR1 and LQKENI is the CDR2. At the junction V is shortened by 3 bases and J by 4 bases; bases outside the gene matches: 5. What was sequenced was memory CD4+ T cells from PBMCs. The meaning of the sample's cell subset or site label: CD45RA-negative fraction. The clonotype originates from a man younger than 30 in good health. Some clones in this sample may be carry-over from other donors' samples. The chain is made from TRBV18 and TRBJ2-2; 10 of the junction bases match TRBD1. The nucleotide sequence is TGTGCCAGCTCACCGAGAGGACAGGGGGGCACCGGGGAGCTGTTTTTT. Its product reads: CASSPRGQGGTGELFF.